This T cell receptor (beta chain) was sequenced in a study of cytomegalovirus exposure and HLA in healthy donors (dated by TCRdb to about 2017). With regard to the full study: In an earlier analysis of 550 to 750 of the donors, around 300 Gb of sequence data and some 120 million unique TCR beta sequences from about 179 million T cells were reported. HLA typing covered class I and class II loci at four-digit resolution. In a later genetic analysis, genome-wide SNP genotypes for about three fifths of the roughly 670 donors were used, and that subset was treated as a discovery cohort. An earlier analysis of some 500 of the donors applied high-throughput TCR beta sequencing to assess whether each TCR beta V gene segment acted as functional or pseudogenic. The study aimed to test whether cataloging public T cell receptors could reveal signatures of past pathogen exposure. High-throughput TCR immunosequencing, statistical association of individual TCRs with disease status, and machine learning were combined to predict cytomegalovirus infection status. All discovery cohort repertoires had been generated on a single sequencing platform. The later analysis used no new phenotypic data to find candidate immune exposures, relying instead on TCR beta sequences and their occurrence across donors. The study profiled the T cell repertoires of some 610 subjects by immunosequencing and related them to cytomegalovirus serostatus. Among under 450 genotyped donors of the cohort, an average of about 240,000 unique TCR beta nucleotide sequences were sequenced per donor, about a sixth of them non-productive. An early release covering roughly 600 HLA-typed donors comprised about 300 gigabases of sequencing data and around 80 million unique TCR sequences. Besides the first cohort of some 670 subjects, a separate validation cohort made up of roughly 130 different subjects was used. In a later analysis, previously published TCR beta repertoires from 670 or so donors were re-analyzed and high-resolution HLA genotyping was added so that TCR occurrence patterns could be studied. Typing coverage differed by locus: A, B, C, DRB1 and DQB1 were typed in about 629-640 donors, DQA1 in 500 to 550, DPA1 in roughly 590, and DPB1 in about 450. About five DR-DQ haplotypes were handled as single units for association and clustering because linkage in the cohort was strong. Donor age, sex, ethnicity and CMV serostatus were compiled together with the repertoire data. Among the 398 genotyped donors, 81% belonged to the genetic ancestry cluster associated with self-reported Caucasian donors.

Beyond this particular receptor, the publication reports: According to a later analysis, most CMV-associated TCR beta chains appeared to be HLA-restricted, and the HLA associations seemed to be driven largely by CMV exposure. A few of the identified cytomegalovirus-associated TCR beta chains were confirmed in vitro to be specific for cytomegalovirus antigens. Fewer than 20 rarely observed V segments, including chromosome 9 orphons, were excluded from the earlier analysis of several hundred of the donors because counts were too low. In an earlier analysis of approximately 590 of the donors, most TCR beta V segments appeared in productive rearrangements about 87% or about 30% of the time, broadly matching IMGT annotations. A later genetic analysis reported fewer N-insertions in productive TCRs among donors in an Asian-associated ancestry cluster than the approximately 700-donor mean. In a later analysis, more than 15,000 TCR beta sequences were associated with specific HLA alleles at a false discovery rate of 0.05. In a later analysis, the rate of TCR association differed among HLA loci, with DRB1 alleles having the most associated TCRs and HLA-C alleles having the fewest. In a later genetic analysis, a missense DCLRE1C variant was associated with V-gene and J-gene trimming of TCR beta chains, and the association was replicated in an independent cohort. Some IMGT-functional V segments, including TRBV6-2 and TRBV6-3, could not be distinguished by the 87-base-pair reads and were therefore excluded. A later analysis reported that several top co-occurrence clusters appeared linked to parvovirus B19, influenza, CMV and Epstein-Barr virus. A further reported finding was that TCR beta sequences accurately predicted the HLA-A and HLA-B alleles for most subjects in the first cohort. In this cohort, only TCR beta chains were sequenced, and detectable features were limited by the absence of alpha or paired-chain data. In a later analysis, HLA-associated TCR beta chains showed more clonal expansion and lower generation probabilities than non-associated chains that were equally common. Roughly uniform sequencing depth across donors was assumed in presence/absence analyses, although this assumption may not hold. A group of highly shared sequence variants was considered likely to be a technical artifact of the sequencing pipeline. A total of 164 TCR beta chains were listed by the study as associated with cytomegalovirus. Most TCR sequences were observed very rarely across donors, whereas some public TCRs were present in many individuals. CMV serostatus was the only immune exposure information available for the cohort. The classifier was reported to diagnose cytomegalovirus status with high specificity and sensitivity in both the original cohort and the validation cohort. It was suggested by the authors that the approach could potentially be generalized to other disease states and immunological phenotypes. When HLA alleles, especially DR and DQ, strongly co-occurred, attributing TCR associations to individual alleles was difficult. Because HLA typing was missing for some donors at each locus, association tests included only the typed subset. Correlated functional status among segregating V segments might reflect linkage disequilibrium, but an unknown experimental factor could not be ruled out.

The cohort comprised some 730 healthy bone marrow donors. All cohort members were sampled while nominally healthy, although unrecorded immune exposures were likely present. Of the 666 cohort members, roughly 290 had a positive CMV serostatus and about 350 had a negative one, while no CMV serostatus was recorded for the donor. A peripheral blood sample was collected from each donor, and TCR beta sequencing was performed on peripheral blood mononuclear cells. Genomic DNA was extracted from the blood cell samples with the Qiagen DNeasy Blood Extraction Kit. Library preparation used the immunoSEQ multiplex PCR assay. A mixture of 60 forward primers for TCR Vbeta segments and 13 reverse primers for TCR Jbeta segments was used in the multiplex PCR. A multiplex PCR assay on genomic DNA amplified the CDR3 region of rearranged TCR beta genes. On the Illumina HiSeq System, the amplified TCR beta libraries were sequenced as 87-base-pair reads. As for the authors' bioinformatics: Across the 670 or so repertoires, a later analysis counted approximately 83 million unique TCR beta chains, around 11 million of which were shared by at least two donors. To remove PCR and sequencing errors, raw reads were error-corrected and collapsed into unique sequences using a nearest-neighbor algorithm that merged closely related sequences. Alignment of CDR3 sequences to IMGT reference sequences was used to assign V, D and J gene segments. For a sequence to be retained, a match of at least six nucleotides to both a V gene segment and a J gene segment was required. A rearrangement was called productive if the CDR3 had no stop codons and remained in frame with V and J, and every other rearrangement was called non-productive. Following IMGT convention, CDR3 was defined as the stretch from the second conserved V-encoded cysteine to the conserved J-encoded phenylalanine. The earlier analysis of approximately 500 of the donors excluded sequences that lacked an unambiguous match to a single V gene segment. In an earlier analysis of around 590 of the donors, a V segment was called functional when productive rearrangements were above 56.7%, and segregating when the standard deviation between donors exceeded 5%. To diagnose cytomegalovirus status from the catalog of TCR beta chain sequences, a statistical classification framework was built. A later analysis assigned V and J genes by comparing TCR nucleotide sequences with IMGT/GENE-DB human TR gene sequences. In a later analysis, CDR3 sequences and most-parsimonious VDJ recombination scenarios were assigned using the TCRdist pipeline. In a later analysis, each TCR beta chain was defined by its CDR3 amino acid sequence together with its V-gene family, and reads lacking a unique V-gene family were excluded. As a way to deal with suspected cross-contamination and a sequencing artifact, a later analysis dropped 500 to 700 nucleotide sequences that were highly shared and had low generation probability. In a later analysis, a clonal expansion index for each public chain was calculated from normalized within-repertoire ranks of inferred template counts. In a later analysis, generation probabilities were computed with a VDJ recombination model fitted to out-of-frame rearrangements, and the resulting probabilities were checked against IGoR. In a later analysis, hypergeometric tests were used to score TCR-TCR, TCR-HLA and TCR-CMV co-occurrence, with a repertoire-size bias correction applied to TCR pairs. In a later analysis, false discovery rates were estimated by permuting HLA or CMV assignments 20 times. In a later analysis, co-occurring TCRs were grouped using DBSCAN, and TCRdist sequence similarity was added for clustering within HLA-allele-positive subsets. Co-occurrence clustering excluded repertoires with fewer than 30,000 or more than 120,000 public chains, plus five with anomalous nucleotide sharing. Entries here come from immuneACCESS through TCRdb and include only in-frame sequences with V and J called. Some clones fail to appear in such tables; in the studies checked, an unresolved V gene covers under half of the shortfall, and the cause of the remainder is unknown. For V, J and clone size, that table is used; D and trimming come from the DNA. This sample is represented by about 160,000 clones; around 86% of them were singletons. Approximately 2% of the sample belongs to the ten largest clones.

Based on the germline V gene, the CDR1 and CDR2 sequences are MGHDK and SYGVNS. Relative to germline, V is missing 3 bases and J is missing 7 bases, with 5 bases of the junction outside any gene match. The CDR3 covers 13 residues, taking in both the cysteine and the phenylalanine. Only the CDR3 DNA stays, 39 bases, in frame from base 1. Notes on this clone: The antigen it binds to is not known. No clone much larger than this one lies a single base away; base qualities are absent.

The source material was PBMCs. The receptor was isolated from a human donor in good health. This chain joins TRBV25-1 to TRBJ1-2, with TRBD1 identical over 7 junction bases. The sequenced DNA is TGTGCCAGCAGTGATGGCGACAGGGTTGGCTACACCTTC. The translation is CASSDGDRVGYTF.